This passage covers 4 T cell receptor beta chains from one sample sequenced in a study of blood T cell repertoires in COVID-19. Assay used: immunoSEQ multiplex PCR; TCRdb lists only in-frame clones, some missing. The sample includes around 330,000 clones, approximately 90% of them seen just once. The material sequenced was PBMCs or T cells enriched from blood (not recorded which). The receptors derive from a woman aged 40 to 49 who had recovered from COVID-19.

V gene TRBV5-6 combines with J gene TRBJ1-5; the match to TRBD1 covers 10 bases. Unmatched junction bases numbered 6, after V lost 2 bases and J lost 7 bases. The germline V gene has CDR1 SGHDT and CDR2 YYEEEE. The CDR3 is 15 amino acids. CDR3 coding DNA: TGTGCCAGCAGCTTCCGGGACAGGGGCGGGCAGCCCCAGCATTTT. This encodes CASSFRDRGGQPQHF.

CDR3 nucleotides: TGTGCCAGCAGTACCCAGGGGCGGATAAATGAAAAACTGTTTTTT. Residues: CASSTQGRINEKLFF. This chain links TRBV6-5 with TRBJ1-4, with D possibly TRBD1 on 6 matching bases. This CDR3 comprises 15 residues. The germline gives CDR1 MNHEY, CDR2 SVGAGI. The V end was cut by 5 bases, the J end by 5 bases, with 15 bases between.

This clone was seen once. The rearrangement uses TRBV28 and TRBJ1-1; perhaps TRBD1 as D (5 bases). The V gene's germline CDR1 is MDHEN and CDR2 SYDVKM. There are 13 residues in the CDR3. V gave up 8 bases and J gave up 5 bases, with 15 bases separating them. CDR3 sequence reads: CASHGGGRTEAFF. Written as DNA, the CDR3 is TGTGCCAGCCATGGGGGAGGACGGACTGAAGCTTTCTTT.

The V gene is TRBV11-1, the J gene TRBJ1-2; D might be TRBD1 (6 bases). Germline V lookup: CDR1 SGHAT, CDR2 FQDESV (reference sequence). Between the trimmed V and J ends, which lost 0 bases and 8 bases, there was a span of 10 bases. The length of the CDR3 is 13 residues. DNA of the CDR3: TGTGCCAGCAGCTTAGCTACAGGGAGCGGCTACACCTTC. It yields the protein CASSLATGSGYTF.